The next 18 T cell receptor beta chains were all read from a single sample in a study of CD4 T cells in relation to SARS-CoV-2 and coronaviruses. The unexposed donors gave CD4+ T cells in about 2010-2019, prior to COVID-19. TCRdb keeps only in-frame clones here, not all; method: immunoSEQ multiplex PCR. Of some 65,000 clones in the sample, 75% to 90% are singletons; the top ten hold 1.6%. The sequenced sample consisted of memory CD4+ T cells from PBMCs. The receptors originated from a human donor in good health.

Here the CDR3 DNA reads TGTGCCAGCAGAAGCTTTAGCGGGAGTTACAATGAGCAGTTCTTC. Protein sequence: CASRSFSGSYNEQFF. This chain connects TRBV6-5 to TRBJ2-1; 9 nucleotides align to TRBD2. Trimming cost V 6 bases and J 4 bases; bases outside gene matches: 7. Germline V gives CDR1 MNHEY, CDR2 SVGAGI. This CDR3 has 15 residues.

The CDR3 sequence is CASSGNRGNTGELFF. The CDR3 nucleotides are TGTGCCAGCAGTGGGAACAGGGGAAACACCGGGGAGCTGTTTTTT. The chain links TRBV2 to TRBJ2-2; 7 nucleotides align to TRBD1. This CDR3 has 15 residues. Germline trimming cut 4 bases from V and 2 bases from J; bases unmatched to any gene: 4. The V gene's germline CDR1 is SNHLY and CDR2 FYNNEI.

CDR3 in DNA: TGCAGCGTTGACAGGGCCACCGGGGAGCTGTTTTTT. Its translation is CSVDRATGELFF. This chain connects TRBV29-1 to TRBJ2-2; a possible D gene is TRBD1 (5 bases). V dropped 3 bases and J dropped 4 bases, with 6 bases sitting between them. This CDR3 region has 12 residues. The germline V gene has CDR1 SQVTM and CDR2 ANQGSEA.

The chain combines TRBV3-1 (or the pseudogene TRBV3-2) with TRBJ1-5, with D possibly being TRBD1 (6 bases). The CDR3 spans 14 residues. CDR1 and CDR2 (germline): LGHDT, YNNKEL (reference sequence). The V gene lost 8 bases and the J gene lost 2 bases, with 13 bases spanning the gap. CDR3 DNA sequence: TGTGCCAGCCAACAGGGCTCGGGCAATCAGCCCCAGCATTTT. Translated: CASQQGSGNQPQHF.

This clone appeared a single time. The chain employs TRBV20-1 and TRBJ2-1, with 10 bases matching TRBD1. Trimming cost V 3 bases and J 5 bases; bases outside gene matches: 10. The CDR3 length is 16 residues. The V gene's germline CDR1 is DFQATT and CDR2 SNEGSKA (reference sequence). CDR3 loop: CSASRATGGINNEQFF. The CDR3 DNA reads as TGCAGTGCTAGTCGCGCGACAGGGGGCATCAACAATGAGCAGTTCTTC.

This chain joins TRBV19 and TRBJ2-3; TRBD2 matches at 8 bases. Germline V gene lookup returns CDR1 LNHDA and CDR2 SQIVND (reference sequence). J gave up 6 bases and V 3 bases, and 5 bases lay outside the gene matches. This CDR3 contains 14 residues. The CDR3: CASSMGLGVDTQYF. As DNA, the CDR3 is TGTGCCAGTAGTATGGGACTAGGAGTGGATACGCAGTATTTT.

V gene TRBV18 combines with J gene TRBJ2-7, with D unclear. Trimming pared 1 base from V and 7 bases from J, leaving 5 bases between. This CDR3 spans 11 amino acids. Germline assignment: CDR1 KGHSH and CDR2 LQKENI. The CDR3 spells CASSPREEQYF. The CDR3 nucleotides are TGTGCCAGCTCACCACGGGAAGAGCAGTACTTC.

The sample holds a few counts of this clone. The chain couples TRBV2 to TRBJ2-7; TRBD1 aligns across 10 bases. Unmatched junction bases numbered 5, after V lost 6 bases and J lost 3 bases. In germline, CDR1 is SNHLY, CDR2 FYNNEI. The CDR3 loop spans 14 amino acids. This CDR3 reads CASRGTGVLYEQYF. CDR3 DNA sequence: TGTGCCAGCAGAGGGACAGGGGTTCTCTACGAGCAGTACTTC.

The chain is built from TRBV6-5 and TRBJ2-3; 10 bases map to TRBD1. This CDR3 has 16 residues. In germline, CDR1 is MNHEY, CDR2 SVGAGI. V shed 4 bases, J shed 5 bases, and the junction held 9 bases outside the gene matches. The CDR3 sequence: CASSSFGQGVKDTQYF. The CDR3 bases are TGTGCCAGCAGTTCGTTTGGACAGGGGGTAAAAGATACGCAGTATTTT.

Only one count was recorded for this clone. V gene TRBV19 combines with J gene TRBJ1-2; tentatively, D is TRBD1 (5 bases). The CDR3 totals 13 residues. The germline V and J ends were trimmed by 4 bases and 5 bases, with 11 bases remaining between them. Germline CDR1 reads LNHDA; CDR2 reads SQIVND (reference sequence). The CDR3 DNA reads TGTGCCAGTAGTACCACAAGGGGTTATGGCTACACCTTC. This sequence encodes CASSTTRGYGYTF.

The J gene is TRBJ1-2, the V gene TRBV5-6; no clear D gene. V dropped 4 bases and J dropped 8 bases, with 15 bases sitting between them. The germline CDR1 and CDR2 sequences are SGHDT and YYEEEE. The CDR3 sequence is 13 residues long. This CDR3 is CASSPGPGEGYTF. In DNA, the CDR3 is TGTGCCAGCAGCCCTGGCCCGGGCGAAGGCTACACCTTC.

This clone came up once. The chain links TRBV19 to TRBJ2-2, with 8 bases aligning to TRBD2. The CDR3 spans 17 residues. Germline assignment: CDR1 LNHDA and CDR2 SQIVND (reference sequence). The V gene end was trimmed by 4 bases and the J gene end by 7 bases; junction bases not matched to a gene: 14. The DNA of the CDR3 is TGTGCCAGTAGTAGGGGCCCACTCGGGAGGGCCATCGGGGAGCTGTTTTTT. It codes for CASSRGPLGRAIGELFF.

Remarks on this clone: The same CDR3 arises from other DNA sequences in this sample as well. V usage is TRBV7-2 and J usage is TRBJ2-7; D unclear. Trimming took off 0 bases at V and 2 bases at J, with 5 bases between the two ends. Germline V lookup: CDR1 SGHTA, CDR2 FQGNSA. This CDR3 comprises 13 residues. CDR3 in amino acids: CASSLAWAYEQYF. CDR3 DNA: TGTGCCAGCAGCTTAGCCTGGGCCTACGAGCAGTACTTC.

The chain joins TRBV7-9 to TRBJ1-5, with TRBD1 as a possible D gene (5 bases). CDR1 SEHNR and CDR2 FQNEAQ come from the germline V gene (reference sequence). Trimming shortened V by 1 base and J by 0 bases, and 13 bases separated the two germline ends. The CDR3 is 17 residues long. This CDR3 reads CASSLDWGVNSNQPQHF. The CDR3 DNA follows: TGTGCCAGCAGCTTAGATTGGGGGGTGAATAGCAATCAGCCCCAGCATTTT.

This sequence joins TRBV5-1 and TRBJ2-7; D is uncertain. The CDR3 is 14 amino acids. The V end was cut by 3 bases, the J end by 2 bases, with 12 bases between. The germline CDR1 and CDR2 sequences are SGHRS and YFSETQ. The CDR3 DNA reads as TGCGCCAGCAGCTCAACCGGACCAACCTACGAGCAGTACTTC. This gives the protein CASSSTGPTYEQYF.

This sequence joins TRBV30 and TRBJ2-3; D not resolved. Germline lookup yields CDR1 GTSNPN and CDR2 SVGIG (reference sequence). The CDR3 extends over 12 amino acids. The V and J ends lost 0 bases and 3 bases respectively, with 4 bases between them. The CDR3 nucleotides read TGTGCCTGGAGTGTAGGGACAGATACGCAGTATTTT. It specifies CAWSVGTDTQYF.

This clone turned up a few times. The chain employs TRBV18 and TRBJ2-3; D unresolved. V shed 3 bases and J shed 2 bases, with 12 bases lying between them. The CDR3 loop spans 15 amino acids. Looked up from germline, CDR1 is KGHSH and CDR2 is LQKENI. The CDR3 DNA reads as TGTGCCAGCTCACCCAACAGTCTAACCACAGATACGCAGTATTTT. Translation gives CASSPNSLTTDTQYF.

The CDR3 reads CASSPVSGQSYQPQHF. As DNA, the CDR3 is TGTGCCAGCAGCCCAGTCTCAGGACAGAGCTATCAGCCCCAGCATTTT. This sequence joins TRBV7-6 and TRBJ1-5, with D possibly matching TRBD1 (6 bases). Trimming took 5 bases from V and 5 from J, leaving 19 bases between them. The CDR3 extends over 16 amino acids. CDR1 SGHVS and CDR2 FNYEAQ come from the germline V gene.